The following is a T cell receptor (beta chain) sequence with its context. What it binds is unknown. Per the germline V gene, CDR1 is SGDLS and CDR2 is YYNGEE. Trimming removed 5 bases at V and 7 bases at J, with 15 bases between. This CDR3 comprises 13 residues. The data originate from a study of OX40 agonist ivuxolimab in advanced cancers. Study summary: Administration of intravenous ivuxolimab to patients occurred every 2 weeks at 0.01 to 10 mg/kg.

Study findings and constraints: Blood T cells, both CD4+ and CD8+, expanded clonally by week 6 at 0.1 to 3.0 mg/kg. On average, a greater number of expanded clones characterised CD8+ T cells relative to CD4+.

Profiled with immunoSEQ multiplex PCR; TCRdb holds only in-frame clones, not every one. The sample has about 22,000 clones, 77% seen once. This clonotype originated in an adult with an advanced solid tumor such as melanoma, head and neck, liver or kidney cancer. The chain recombines TRBV9 with TRBJ1-2, with TRBD1 as a possible D gene (5 bases). This material consisted of CD4+ or CD8+ T cells sorted from blood, taken in a trial of the OX40 agonist ivuxolimab. Here the CDR3 DNA reads TGTGCCAGCAGGGGGGTATCCTCCGGTGGCTACACCTTC. Translating it yields CASRGVSSGGYTF. The complete variable domain, with remaining parts taken from reference TRBV9 and TRBJ1-2, reads DSGVTQTPKHLITATGQRVTLRCSPRSGDLSVYWYQQSLDQGLQFLIQYYNGEERAKGNILERFSAQQFPDLHSELNLSSLELGDSALYFCASRGVSSGGYTFGSGTRLTVV.